Following are 27 T cell receptor beta chains from one sample sequenced in a study of T cells in localized non-small cell lung cancer. Profiled with immunoSEQ multiplex PCR; TCRdb holds only in-frame clones, not every one. The table includes about 74,000 clones, approximately 84% detected once. Specimen: peripheral blood, collected before any cancer treatment. Receptor source: an older female donor with stage I lung adenocarcinoma.

The chain recombines TRBV2 with TRBJ1-5, with 10 bases that match TRBD1. CDR1 and CDR2 from the germline V gene are SNHLY and FYNNEI. The CDR3 is 16 residues long. The ends lost 3 bases at V and 2 bases at J; junction bases unmatched: 4. The CDR3 sequence is CASSDDRGPGNQPQHF. DNA for the CDR3: TGTGCCAGCAGTGACGACAGGGGGCCGGGCAATCAGCCCCAGCATTTT.

J is TRBJ1-6 and V is TRBV6-1; TRBD1 aligns across 10 bases. V lost 2 bases, J lost 8 bases, and 9 bases stayed unmatched. Looked up from germline, CDR1 is MNHNS and CDR2 is SASEGT. The CDR3 is 17 amino acids. The CDR3 DNA follows: TGTGCCAGCAGTGAATTGATCGGACAGGGGGTTGATTCACCCCTCCACTTT. Translated, it gives CASSELIGQGVDSPLHF.

This rearrangement joins TRBV19 to TRBJ1-1; weak D call: TRBD1 (5 bases). The germline V gene encodes CDR1 LNHDA and CDR2 SQIVND (reference sequence). The CDR3 covers 14 residues. The V gene lost 3 bases and the J gene lost 1 base, with 9 bases spanning the gap. In DNA form, the CDR3 reads TGTGCCAGTAGTATCGGCAGGGCGAACACTGAAGCTTTCTTT. Its translation is CASSIGRANTEAFF.

This clone came up once. The chain couples TRBV7-9 to TRBJ1-2, with TRBD1 matching over 7 bases. From germline, CDR1 is SEHNR and CDR2 FQNEAQ (reference sequence). Losses at the gene ends were 1 base for V and 2 bases for J; bases not matched to a gene: 13. CDR3 length: 18 residues. The CDR3 spells CASSLVSPGTALNYGYTF. Written as DNA, the CDR3 is TGTGCCAGCAGCTTAGTTAGCCCAGGGACAGCTCTGAACTATGGCTACACCTTC.

The chain has TRBV13 and TRBJ1-1, with 8 bases matching TRBD1. The junction had 12 bases not matched to a gene; V was cut back by 5 bases and J by 7 bases. The CDR3 sequence is 15 residues long. Looked up from germline, CDR1 is PRHDT and CDR2 is FYEKMQ (reference sequence). Here the CDR3 reads CASSAGPGGAGEAFF. The CDR3 DNA sequence: TGTGCCAGCAGCGCCGGACCAGGGGGCGCAGGTGAAGCTTTCTTT.

The chain joins TRBV9 to TRBJ2-1, with a possible D match to TRBD2 (7 bases). Germline CDR1 is SGDLS and CDR2 is YYNGEE. V lost 4 bases and J 7 bases, leaving 18 bases between the germline ends. CDR3 length: 15 amino acids. This CDR3 is CASSPQGGGWNEQFF. CDR3 nucleotides: TGTGCCAGCAGCCCCCAGGGAGGGGGTTGGAATGAGCAGTTCTTC.

This chain uses TRBV11-3 with TRBJ1-5; perhaps TRBD1 as D (5 bases). The CDR3 covers 13 residues. CDR1 and CDR2 from the germline V gene are SGHNT and YENEEA. V lost 5 bases to trimming and J lost 4 bases, with 9 bases between them. CDR3 protein: CASSMGGNQPQHF. The CDR3 DNA sequence: TGTGCCAGCAGCATGGGGGGGAATCAGCCCCAGCATTTT.

J is TRBJ2-5 and V is TRBV19; 9 nucleotides agree with TRBD2. The germline gives CDR1 LNHDA, CDR2 SQIVND (reference sequence). The V segment lost 1 base and the J segment 3 bases; nucleotides outside the gene matches: 6. The CDR3 totals 16 residues. The CDR3: CASSIGGGGREETQYF. In nucleotides, the CDR3 is TGTGCCAGTAGTATAGGAGGGGGCGGGAGGGAAGAGACCCAGTACTTC.

This clone was seen once. V is TRBV20-1 and J is TRBJ2-3; D is undetermined. This CDR3 spans 11 amino acids. The V end lost 0 bases, the J end lost 7 bases, and 5 bases lay between the germline ends. The V gene's germline CDR1 is DFQATT and CDR2 SNEGSKA (reference sequence). The chain's CDR3 is CSARDINTQYF. The CDR3 coding sequence is TGCAGTGCTAGAGACATCAATACGCAGTATTTT.

The chain has TRBV7-8 and TRBJ1-2; D unresolved. This CDR3 has 15 amino acids. With 7 bases removed from V and 3 bases from J, the gap between germline ends came to 18 bases. Per germline, CDR1 SGHVS and CDR2 FQNEAQ. The CDR3 sequence is CASKLRLSTDYGYTF. The DNA for the CDR3 is TGTGCCAGCAAGCTTAGACTAAGTACAGACTATGGCTACACCTTC.

V usage is TRBV4-1 and J usage is TRBJ2-5; D is undetermined. The CDR3 spans 13 residues. V lost 0 bases and J lost 4, with 6 bases in between. Per germline, CDR1 MGHRA and CDR2 YSYEKL. DNA for the CDR3: TGCGCCAGCAGCCAAGAGGGTGTAGAGACCCAGTACTTC. Translated, it gives CASSQEGVETQYF.

V and J are TRBV20-1 and TRBJ1-1; a possible D gene is TRBD1 (5 bases). The CDR3 is made up of 11 amino acids. V was pared by 8 bases and J by 6 bases, with 13 bases between. Germline V gives CDR1 DFQATT, CDR2 SNEGSKA (reference sequence). In DNA, the CDR3 is TGCAGTTCAGAGCAGGGCCCTGAAGCTTTCTTT. Translation: CSSEQGPEAFF.

This rearrangement joins TRBV7-2 to TRBJ1-5; possibly TRBD1 for D (5 bases). Trimming shortened V by 4 bases and J by 4 bases, and 14 bases separated the two germline ends. Per the germline V gene, CDR1 is SGHTA and CDR2 is FQGNSA. CDR3 length equals 15 residues. The CDR3 here is CASSSTGTLNQPQHF. In nucleotides, the CDR3 is TGTGCCAGCAGCTCAACCGGGACTTTAAATCAGCCCCAGCATTTT.

V usage is TRBV13 and J usage is TRBJ2-5, with a tentative D call TRBD2 (5 bases). CDR3 length equals 13 residues. Germline lookup yields CDR1 PRHDT and CDR2 FYEKMQ (reference sequence). V lost 0 bases and J 3 bases, leaving 5 bases between the germline ends. The CDR3 DNA reads as TGTGCCAGCAGCTTAGGCGGGAAAGAGACCCAGTACTTC. Encoded protein: CASSLGGKETQYF.

V usage is TRBV4-3 and J usage is TRBJ2-5, with 10 bases aligning to TRBD2. CDR3 length: 16 amino acids. CDR1 and CDR2 from the germline V gene are LGHNA and YSLEER. Trimming took 1 base from V and 5 from J; bases not matched to a gene: 7. CDR3 DNA sequence: TGCGCCAGCAGCCAAGGCCTAGCGGGAGCGGGGGAGACCCAGTACTTC. Translated, it gives CASSQGLAGAGETQYF.

The chain is built from TRBV5-6 and TRBJ2-3, with D maybe TRBD1 (6 bases). With 4 bases removed from V and 7 bases from J, the gap between germline ends came to 13 bases. The germline V gene has CDR1 SGHDT and CDR2 YYEEEE. This CDR3 has 13 residues. In DNA, the CDR3 is TGTGCCAGCAGCCCCAGGGGCCAGAATACGCAGTATTTT. Amino acids: CASSPRGQNTQYF. The entire variable domain, with the rest obtained from reference TRBV5-6 and TRBJ2-3, is as follows: DAGVTQSPTHLIKTRGQQVTLRCSPKSGHDTVSWYQQALGQGPQFIFQYYEEEERQRGNFPDRFSGHQFPNYSSELNVNALLLGDSALYLCASSPRGQNTQYFGPGTRLTVL.

This clone was seen only once. V is TRBV7-9 and J is TRBJ1-6; tentative D call: TRBD1 (6 bases). This CDR3 region has 13 residues. V was trimmed by 0 bases and J by 10 bases, leaving 7 bases between them. The germline V gene encodes CDR1 SEHNR and CDR2 FQNEAQ (reference sequence). CDR3 DNA: TGTGCCAGCAGCTTAGCGGGGGCCTCACCCCTCCACTTT. It encodes CASSLAGASPLHF.

The V gene is TRBV6-6, the J gene TRBJ2-2; D uncertain. CDR3 length: 14 amino acids. Germline loops: CDR1 MNHNY, CDR2 SVGAGI (reference sequence). The V end lost 4 bases, the J end lost 5 bases, and 11 bases lay between the germline ends. CDR3 region: CASSLSSATGELFF. For the CDR3, the DNA is TGTGCCAGCAGTTTATCTAGTGCTACCGGGGAGCTGTTTTTT.

The chain joins TRBV29-1 to TRBJ2-1; D not resolved. Germline CDR1 reads SQVTM; CDR2 reads ANQGSEA. This CDR3 has 14 residues. The V gene lost 6 bases and the J gene lost 3 bases, with 15 bases spanning the gap. CDR3 bases: TGCAGCGTCCAAAACAGCAACCTCTACAATGAGCAGTTCTTC. Encoded protein: CSVQNSNLYNEQFF.

This chain links TRBV6-5 with TRBJ1-1, with 8 bases aligning to TRBD1. Germline lookup yields CDR1 MNHEY and CDR2 SVGAGI. The CDR3 loop spans 16 amino acids. The V segment lost 3 bases and the J segment 1 base; nucleotides outside the gene matches: 7. DNA for the CDR3: TGTGCCAGCAGTTATCGGATCAGGGGGCAGAACACTGAAGCTTTCTTT. It codes for CASSYRIRGQNTEAFF.

V and J are TRBV4-2 and TRBJ1-3, with TRBD1 as a possible D gene (5 bases). V was clipped by 0 bases and J by 2 bases, with 14 bases between them. Germline CDR1 is LGHNA and CDR2 is YNFKEQ. The CDR3 covers 17 residues. The CDR3 sequence: CASSQEFGRGAGNTIYF. The DNA for the CDR3 is TGTGCCAGCAGCCAAGAATTCGGTAGGGGAGCTGGAAACACCATATATTTT.

J is TRBJ2-7 and V is TRBV27; 12 positions agree with TRBD1. CDR1 and CDR2 (germline): MNHEY, SMNVEV (reference sequence). The CDR3 runs 14 residues. V dropped 5 bases and J dropped 6; count of bases not matched to a gene: 5. In DNA form, the CDR3 reads TGTGCCAGCAGTCCAGGGACAGGGGGCCTCGAGCAGTACTTC. It is translated as CASSPGTGGLEQYF.

The chain combines TRBV5-6 with TRBJ1-2, with TRBD1 matching over 12 bases. V dropped 4 bases and J dropped 6; count of bases not matched to a gene: 7. Germline assignment: CDR1 SGHDT and CDR2 YYEEEE. This CDR3 contains 15 residues. CDR3 amino acids: CASSPIWDRGHGYTF. CDR3 DNA: TGTGCCAGCAGCCCGATCTGGGACAGGGGGCATGGCTACACCTTC. The whole variable domain, filled in from reference TRBV5-6 and TRBJ1-2, reads DAGVTQSPTHLIKTRGQQVTLRCSPKSGHDTVSWYQQALGQGPQFIFQYYEEEERQRGNFPDRFSGHQFPNYSSELNVNALLLGDSALYLCASSPIWDRGHGYTFGSGTRLTVV.

The chain employs TRBV7-3 and TRBJ1-1; no reliable D call. This CDR3 has 13 amino acids. Germline assignment: CDR1 SGHTA and CDR2 FQGTGA. V lost 5 bases and J 5 bases, leaving 12 bases between the germline ends. CDR3 residues: CASSRSVDTEAFF. CDR3 DNA: TGTGCCAGCAGCAGGTCGGTTGATACTGAAGCTTTCTTT.

V is TRBV5-4 and J is TRBJ2-2; tentative D call: TRBD1 (5 bases). Trimming removed 5 bases at V and 7 bases at J, with 18 bases between. In germline, CDR1 is SGHNT, CDR2 YYREEE (reference sequence). This CDR3 region has 15 residues. This CDR3 reads CASSPDWGVGGELFF. The DNA of the CDR3 is TGTGCCAGCAGTCCTGACTGGGGCGTGGGCGGGGAGCTGTTTTTT.

Turning to this clone: Other DNA sequences in the sample encode the same CDR3. The gene calls are TRBV9 and TRBJ2-3; D gene ambiguous. The V gene lost 2 bases and the J gene lost 4 bases, with 11 bases spanning the gap. CDR1 is SGDLS, CDR2 YYNGEE, per germline. This CDR3 has 14 amino acids. CDR3 in DNA: TGTGCCAGCAGCGTGATAGGGAATCCAGATACGCAGTATTTT. Amino acid sequence: CASSVIGNPDTQYF.

The chain is built from TRBV28 and TRBJ1-5; the D gene is possibly TRBD1 (6 bases). Germline CDR1 MDHEN, CDR2 SYDVKM. V was shortened by 8 bases and J by 2 bases, with 16 bases between the two germline ends. The CDR3 runs 15 residues. In nucleotides, the CDR3 is TGTGCCAGCGGATTGGGGGGGCGAGGCAATCAGCCCCAGCATTTT. Translating gives CASGLGGRGNQPQHF.